This TCR beta chain was captured by sequencing in a study of high-grade serous ovarian cancer treatment subgroups (dated by TCRdb to 2020 to 2022). The study in broad terms: On average, sequencing produced around 14,000 reads and 6,500 to 7,500 unique TCR beta rearrangements for each sample. The study examined TCR beta repertoires in high-grade serous ovarian cancer patients who were grouped under a laparoscopic triage algorithm by complete gross resection or by neoadjuvant chemotherapy response. A cohort of 30 patients was included: about 10 with no residual disease after primary surgery (R0), about 10 who were excellent NACT responders, and about 10 who were poor NACT responders. One primary tumor sample and two metastatic tumor samples were contributed by each patient, so that some 96 samples were obtained in total.

V lost 5 bases and J lost 6 bases, and the count of bases not matched to a germline gene is 6. The germline V gene (reference sequence) yields SEHNR for CDR1 and FQNEAQ for CDR2. Measured from the cysteine to the phenylalanine, the CDR3 is 14 residues long. This entry keeps only the CDR3 DNA: 42 bases, framed from base 1. The tumor samples were collected prior to definitive surgery or chemotherapy. Genomic DNA was extracted by the MD Anderson Biospecimen Extraction Resource, and TCR sequencing was done by the MD Anderson Cancer Genomics Laboratory. Points the paper makes about the study in general: Spatial information was not captured by bulk tumor TCR sequencing, so insight into HGSC tumor complexity and diversity was limited. Repertoire similarity between tumors from the same patient ranged from roughly 0.095 to 0.85, while tumors from different patients showed almost no similarity. TCR clonal relatedness showed a positive correlation with neoantigen level and a trend toward positive correlation with copy number variation and mutation load from whole-genome sequencing. The TCR repertoire analyses centered on CDR3, and CDR1 and CDR2 were not analyzed.

Turning to this clone: Its recognized antigen is unknown. No base quality values were provided; no much bigger clone lies one nucleotide off.

The 90 to 95 tumor samples underwent high-throughput TCR profiling with ImmunoSEQ. The paper's data handling went like this. The repertoire diversity metrics included richness (unique productive sequences), clonality, evenness and relatedness, and the Bhattacharyya coefficient was used to measure similarity between samples. In a sensitivity analysis, TCRs with fewer than two reads were excluded, and consistent conclusions were obtained. Entries here come from immuneACCESS through TCRdb and include only in-frame sequences with V and J called. Some clones fail to appear in such tables; in the studies checked, an unresolved V gene covers under half of the shortfall, and the cause of the remainder is unknown. The DNA gave D and trimming, while V, J and clone size come from that table. This sample lists about 4,900 clones; roughly 69% were detected once. The ten largest account for around 15% of the sample.

The specimen sequenced was tumor tissue. The sequence was obtained from a human donor with high-grade serous ovarian cancer. The chain links TRBV7-9 with TRBJ2-2; 7 of the junction bases match TRBD1. CDR3 reads: CASSIQGIPGELFF. The bases read TGTGCCAGCAGCATACAGGGGATACCCGGGGAGCTGTTTTTT. The entire variable domain, with the stretches around the CDR3 drawn from the reference TRBV7-9 and TRBJ2-2 proteins, is DTGVSQNPRHKITKRGQNVTFRCDPISEHNRLYWYRQTLGQGPEFLTYFQNEAQLEKSRLLSDRFSAERPKGSFSTLEIQRTEQGDSAMYLCASSIQGIPGELFFGEGSRLTVL.